This T cell receptor beta chain was found in a study of shared clonotypes between healthy human individuals. For the study at large: Donors consisted of two women and a few men between 18 and 49. Study-wide results and limits: Investigators expected sequencing depth to affect clonotype sharing among donors.

V was trimmed by 0 bases and J by 5 bases, leaving 13 bases between them. CDR1 and CDR2 (germline): LNHDA, SQIVND (reference sequence). This CDR3 contains 15 residues. As for this clone: Its antigen is as yet unknown.

Deep level was the assay's run setting. The table came from immunoSEQ multiplex PCR; TCRdb's copy has only in-frame clones and leaves some out. The sample has roughly 500,000 clones; 79% are singletons. V is TRBV19 and J is TRBJ1-2, with D possibly matching TRBD1 (5 bases). Sequencing input: PBMCs. The source of this sequence is a woman in her 40s in good health. Some clones in this sample may be carry-over from other donors' samples. The CDR3 loop reads CASSIDRGAPYGYTF. The CDR3 nucleotides read TGTGCCAGTAGTATAGATCGAGGGGCTCCTTATGGCTACACCTTC.